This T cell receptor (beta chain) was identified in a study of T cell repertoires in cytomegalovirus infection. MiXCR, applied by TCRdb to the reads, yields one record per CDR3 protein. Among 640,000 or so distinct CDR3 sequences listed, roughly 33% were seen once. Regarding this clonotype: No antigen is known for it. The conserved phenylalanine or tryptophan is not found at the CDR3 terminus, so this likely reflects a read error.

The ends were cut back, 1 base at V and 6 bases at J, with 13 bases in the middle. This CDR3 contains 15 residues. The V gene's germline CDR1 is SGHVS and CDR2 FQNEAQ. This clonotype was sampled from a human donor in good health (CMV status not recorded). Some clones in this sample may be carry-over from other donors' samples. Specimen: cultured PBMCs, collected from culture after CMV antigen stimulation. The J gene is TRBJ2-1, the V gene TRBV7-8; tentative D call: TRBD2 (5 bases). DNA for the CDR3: TGTGCCAGCAGCTTAGGACTAAAACGGGGCAATGAGCAGTTCCTC. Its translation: CASSLGLKRGNEQFL.